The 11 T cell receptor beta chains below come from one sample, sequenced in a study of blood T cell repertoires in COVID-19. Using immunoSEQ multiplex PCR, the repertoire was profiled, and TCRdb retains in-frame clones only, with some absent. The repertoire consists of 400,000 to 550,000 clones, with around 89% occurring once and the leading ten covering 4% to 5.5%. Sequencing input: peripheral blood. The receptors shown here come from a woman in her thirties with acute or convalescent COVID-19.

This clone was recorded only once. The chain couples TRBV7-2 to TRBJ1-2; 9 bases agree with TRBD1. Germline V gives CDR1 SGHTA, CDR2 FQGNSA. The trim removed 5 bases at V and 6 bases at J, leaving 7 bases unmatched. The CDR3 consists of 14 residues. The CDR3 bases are TGTGCCAGCAGCAACCGGGACAGGGCCCATGGCTACACCTTC. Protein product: CASSNRDRAHGYTF.

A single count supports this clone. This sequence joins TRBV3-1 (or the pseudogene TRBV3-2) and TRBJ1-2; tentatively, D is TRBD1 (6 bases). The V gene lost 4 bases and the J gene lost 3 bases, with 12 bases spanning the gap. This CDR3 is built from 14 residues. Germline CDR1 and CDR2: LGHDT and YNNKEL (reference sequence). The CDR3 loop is CASSLRQEYYGYTF. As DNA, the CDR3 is TGTGCCAGCAGCCTCAGACAGGAATACTATGGCTACACCTTC.

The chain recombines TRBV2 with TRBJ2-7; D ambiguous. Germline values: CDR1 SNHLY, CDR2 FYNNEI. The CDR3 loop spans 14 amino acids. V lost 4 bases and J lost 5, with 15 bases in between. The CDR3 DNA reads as TGTGCCAGCAGTGTCAGGCTCCTACCGCACGAGCAGTACTTC. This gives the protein CASSVRLLPHEQYF.

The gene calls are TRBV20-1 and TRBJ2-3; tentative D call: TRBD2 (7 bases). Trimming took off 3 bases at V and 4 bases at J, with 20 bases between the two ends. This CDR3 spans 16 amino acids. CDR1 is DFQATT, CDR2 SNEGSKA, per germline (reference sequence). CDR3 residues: CSASSSGTGGADTQYF. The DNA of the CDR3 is TGCAGTGCTAGTTCGTCCGGGACGGGGGGCGCAGATACGCAGTATTTT.

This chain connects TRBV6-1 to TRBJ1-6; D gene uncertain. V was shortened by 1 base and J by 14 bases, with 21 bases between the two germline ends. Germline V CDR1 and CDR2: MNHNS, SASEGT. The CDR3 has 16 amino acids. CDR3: CASSEDRRIVTTALHF. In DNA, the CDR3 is TGTGCCAGCAGTGAAGACAGACGGATCGTTACCACGGCCCTCCACTTT.

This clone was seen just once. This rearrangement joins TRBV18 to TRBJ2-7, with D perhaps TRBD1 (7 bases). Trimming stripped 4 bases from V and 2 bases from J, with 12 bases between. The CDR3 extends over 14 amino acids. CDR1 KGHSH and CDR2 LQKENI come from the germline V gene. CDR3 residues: CASSRAGGTYEQYF. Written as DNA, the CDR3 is TGTGCCAGCTCACGGGCAGGGGGGACCTACGAGCAGTACTTC.

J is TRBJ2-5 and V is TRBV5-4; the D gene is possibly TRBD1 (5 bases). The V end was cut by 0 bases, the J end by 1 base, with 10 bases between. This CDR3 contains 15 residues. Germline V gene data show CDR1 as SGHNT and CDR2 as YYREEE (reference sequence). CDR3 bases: TGTGCCAGCAGCTTGGGGGTAACAGGCCAAGAGACCCAGTACTTC. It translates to CASSLGVTGQETQYF.

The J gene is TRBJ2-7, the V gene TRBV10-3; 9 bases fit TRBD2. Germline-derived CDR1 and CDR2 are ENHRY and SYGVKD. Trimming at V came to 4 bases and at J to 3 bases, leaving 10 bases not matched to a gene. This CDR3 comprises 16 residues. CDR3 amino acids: CAISAGLTSGNYEQYF. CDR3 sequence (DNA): TGTGCCATCAGTGCAGGATTGACTAGCGGAAACTACGAGCAGTACTTC.

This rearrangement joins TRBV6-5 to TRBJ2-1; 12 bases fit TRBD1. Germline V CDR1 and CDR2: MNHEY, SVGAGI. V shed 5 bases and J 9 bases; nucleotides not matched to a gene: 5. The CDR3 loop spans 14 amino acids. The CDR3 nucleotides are TGTGCCAGCAGTCCGGGACAGGGGGCACGTGAGCAGTTCTTC. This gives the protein CASSPGQGAREQFF.

The CDR3 reads CASSYGQTKETQYF. Here the CDR3 DNA reads TGTGCCAGCAGTTACGGACAGACTAAAGAGACCCAGTACTTC. V is TRBV6-6 and J is TRBJ2-5; D might be TRBD1 (6 bases). This CDR3 is built from 14 residues. Trimming left V 2 bases short and J 3 bases short, with 10 bases between. Germline values: CDR1 MNHNY, CDR2 SVGAGI (reference sequence).

The CDR3 loop is CASSLVWSSGLQETQYF. For the CDR3, the DNA is TGTGCCAGCAGCTTAGTATGGTCTAGCGGGCTCCAAGAGACCCAGTACTTC. V usage is TRBV7-8 and J usage is TRBJ2-5; 8 bases match TRBD2. The CDR3 runs to 17 residues. Trimming at V came to 1 base and at J to 1 base, leaving 8 bases not matched to a gene. Germline CDR1 reads SGHVS; CDR2 reads FQNEAQ.